Below, one T cell receptor (beta chain) is given with its context. This sample is drawn from a study of memory CD4+ T cells and cytomegalovirus serostatus. The sort gate was single viable CD3+CD4+CD8-CD45RO+ cells for memory CD4+ T cells. The protocol was immunoSEQ multiplex PCR, while the TCRdb copy is restricted to in-frame clones and leaves out a portion. Counted here are tens of thousands of clones, 60% to 85% occurring once; the ten biggest clones make up about 6%. This clonotype was sampled from an adult in good health and CMV-seronegative. Sequencing was done on a sample of memory CD4+ T cells from blood.

The DNA of the CDR3 is TGTGCCAGCAGCCAAGACAGGGGGGCCCAAGAGACCCAGTACTTC. Protein product: CASSQDRGAQETQYF. The V gene is TRBV4-2, the J gene TRBJ2-5, with a weak D call TRBD1 (7 bases). Trimming pared 0 bases from V and 1 base from J, leaving 9 bases between. This CDR3 has 15 residues. Germline-derived CDR1 and CDR2 are LGHNA and YNFKEQ.